This T cell receptor beta chain was retrieved from a study of blood T cell repertoires in COVID-19. This clone was recorded once. J gave up 11 bases and V 1 base, and 5 bases lay outside the gene matches. This CDR3 comprises 13 residues. Germline V gives CDR1 KGHSH, CDR2 LQKENI. Data came from immunoSEQ multiplex PCR; TCRdb stores just in-frame clones and leaves some out. Counted here are approximately 160,000 clones, about four fifths occurring once; the ten biggest clones make up 10% to 15%. Material for sequencing was peripheral blood. The rearrangement joins TRBV18 to TRBJ2-1, with 7 bases that match TRBD1. The TCR comes from a man between 65 and 79 years old who had recovered from COVID-19. CDR3 DNA sequence: TGTGCCAGCTCACCACTTGAGACAGGGAAGCAGTTCTTC. This gives the protein CASSPLETGKQFF.